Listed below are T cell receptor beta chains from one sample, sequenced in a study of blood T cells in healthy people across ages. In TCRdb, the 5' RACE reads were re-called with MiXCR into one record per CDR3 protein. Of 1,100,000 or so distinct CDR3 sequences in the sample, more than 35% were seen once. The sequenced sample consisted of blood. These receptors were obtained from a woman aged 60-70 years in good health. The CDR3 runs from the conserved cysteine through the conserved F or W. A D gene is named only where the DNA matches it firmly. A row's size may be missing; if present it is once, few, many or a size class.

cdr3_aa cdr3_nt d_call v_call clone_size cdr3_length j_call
CASSQEGTRTDTQYF TGTGCCAGCAGCCAAGAGGGGACTCGCACAGATACGCAGTATTTT NA TRBV4-1 many 15 TRBJ2-3
CASSEFYRDKAYEQYF TGTGCCAGCAGTGAATTCTATAGGGACAAAGCCTACGAGCAGTACTTC NA TRBV25-1 few 16 TRBJ2-7
CSARDQGIVMNTEAFF TGCAGTGCTAGAGATCAGGGGATTGTCATGAACACTGAAGCTTTCTTT NA TRBV20-1 NA 16 TRBJ1-1
CASSESSGSVFPTDTQYF TGTGCCAGCAGCGAATCTAGCGGGAGTGTTTTTCCCACAGATACGCAGTATTTT TRBD2 TRBV11-1 NA 18 TRBJ2-3
CAISEMAGSTDTQYF TGTGCCATCAGTGAGATGGCGGGAAGCACAGATACGCAGTATTTT NA TRBV10-3 NA 15 TRBJ2-3
CSAVDGPNEKLFF TGCAGTGCTGTCGACGGGCCAAATGAAAAACTGTTTTTT NA TRBV20-1 NA 13 TRBJ1-4
CASSPILGAEAQYF TGTGCCAGCAGCCCCATCCTGGGCGCGGAGGCGCAGTATTTT NA TRBV7-9 NA 14 TRBJ2-3
CASRPDRGTYGYTF TGTGCCAGCAGGCCGGACAGGGGGACCTATGGCTACACCTTC TRBD1 TRBV2 NA 14 TRBJ1-2
CASSLWAGGPGEQFF TGTGCCAGCAGTTTGTGGGCGGGAGGGCCCGGTGAGCAGTTCTTC TRBD2 TRBV27 NA 15 TRBJ2-1
CASSKDGCISGNTIYF TGTGCCAGCAGCAAAGACGGGTGCATCTCTGGAAACACCATATATTTT NA TRBV21-1 NA 16 TRBJ1-3
CASSSFAGGGTDTQYF TGCGCCAGCAGCTCCTTTGCGGGAGGCGGCACAGATACGCAGTATTTT TRBD2 TRBV5-1 NA 16 TRBJ2-3
CASNEDPQETQYF TGCGCCAGCAATGAGGATCCTCAAGAGACCCAGTACTTC NA TRBV5-1 NA 13 TRBJ2-5
CASRGLTDTQYF TGTGCCAGCAGGGGGCTGACAGATACGCAGTATTTT NA TRBV2 few 12 TRBJ2-3
CASSPRGSGSHRSSYNEQFF TGTGCCAGCAGCCCCCGGGGTAGCGGGAGTCATCGGAGCTCCTACAATGAGCAGTTCTTC TRBD2 TRBV3-1 NA 20 TRBJ2-1
CASSFRAGAGVPDTQYF TGTGCCAGCAGCTTTCGGGCCGGAGCGGGAGTCCCAGATACGCAGTATTTT TRBD2 TRBV7-2 few 17 TRBJ2-3
CASSLRPSGRTSETQYF TGTGCCAGCAGTTTAAGGCCTAGCGGGAGGACCTCCGAGACCCAGTACTTC TRBD2 TRBV12-3/TRBV12-4 NA 17 TRBJ2-5
CASRLAGGSEQYF TGTGCCAGCCGGCTAGCGGGAGGATCCGAGCAGTACTTC TRBD2 TRBV12-3/TRBV12-4 NA 13 TRBJ2-7
CASSYLGQLSGNTIYF TGTGCCAGCAGTTATCTGGGGCAGCTCTCTGGAAACACCATATATTTT NA TRBV6-6 few 16 TRBJ1-3
CVTGLTNEKLFF TGTGTCACCGGGCTGACCAATGAAAAACTGTTTTTT NA TRBV15 NA 12 TRBJ1-4
CASRPAASNNEQFF TGTGCCAGCAGACCCGCGGCCAGCAACAATGAGCAGTTCTTC NA TRBV12-3/TRBV12-4 NA 14 TRBJ2-1
CASRGPSDTQYF TGTGCCAGCAGAGGGCCCTCGGATACGCAGTATTTT NA TRBV6-5 NA 12 TRBJ2-3
CASSIAQETQYF TGTGCCAGTAGTATTGCTCAAGAGACCCAGTACTTC NA TRBV19 NA 12 TRBJ2-5
CSAPYSVGLLYEQFF TGCAGTGCTCCCTACTCAGTGGGGTTATTATATGAGCAGTTCTTC NA TRBV20-1 NA 15 TRBJ2-1
CASSYRAGGDTEAFF TGTGCCAGCAGCTACAGGGCCGGGGGAGACACTGAAGCTTTCTTT NA TRBV7-9 NA 15 TRBJ1-1
CASSVGQQGYEQYF TGCGCCAGCAGCGTGGGACAGCAGGGCTACGAGCAGTACTTC TRBD1 TRBV5-1 NA 14 TRBJ2-7
CAISGTSGRFAYNEQFF TGTGCCATCAGCGGGACTAGCGGGAGATTCGCCTACAATGAGCAGTTCTTC TRBD2 TRBV10-3 few 17 TRBJ2-1
CASGLKVETSGNEQYF TGCGCCAGCGGCCTAAAAGTGGAAACTAGCGGTAACGAGCAGTACTTC TRBD2 TRBV4-1 few 16 TRBJ2-7
CASSEGNDSYEQYF TGTGCCAGCAGTGAGGGGAATGACTCCTACGAGCAGTACTTC NA TRBV6-1 NA 14 TRBJ2-7
CSARDEASGKRYEQYF TGCAGTGCTAGAGATGAGGCTAGCGGGAAAAGGTACGAGCAGTACTTC TRBD2 TRBV20-1 NA 16 TRBJ2-7
CAGSPHNEQFF TGTGCCGGCAGCCCTCACAATGAGCAGTTCTTC NA TRBV5-5 once 11 TRBJ2-1
CASSPIPKPGLALADMQYF TGTGCCAGCAGCCCAATACCGAAACCGGGACTAGCGTTGGCAGATATGCAGTATTTT TRBD2 TRBV11-2 NA 19 TRBJ2-3
CASSHPAYNEQYF TGTGCCAGCAGCCATCCGGCTTACAATGAGCAGTACTTC NA TRBV14 NA 13 TRBJ2-7
CASRTSGMTGTQYF TGTGCCAGCAGGACTAGCGGGATGACCGGGACGCAGTATTTT TRBD2 TRBV7-9 once 14 TRBJ2-3
CASSTIGLAGGPGEQYF TGTGCCAGCAGCACAATAGGACTAGCGGGAGGGCCGGGGGAGCAGTACTTC TRBD2 TRBV3-1 NA 17 TRBJ2-7
CASRSGIGEQFF TGTGCCAGCAGGAGTGGGATCGGTGAGCAGTTCTTC NA TRBV27 NA 12 TRBJ2-1
CASSYSRTSGTPYEQYF TGTGCCAGCAGTTACTCAAGGACTAGCGGGACCCCCTACGAGCAGTACTTC TRBD2 TRBV6-2/TRBV6-3 NA 17 TRBJ2-7
CASSLQFNEQFF TGCGCCAGCTCCTTGCAGTTCAATGAGCAGTTCTTC NA TRBV5-1 NA 12 TRBJ2-1
CASSLNPWTGAPREPQHF TGTGCCAGCAGCTTAAACCCCTGGACAGGGGCCCCACGGGAGCCCCAGCATTTT TRBD1 TRBV7-6 NA 18 TRBJ1-5
CTSSKDVPSTDTQYF TGTACCAGCAGCAAGGACGTCCCTAGCACAGATACGCAGTATTTT NA TRBV9 NA 15 TRBJ2-3
CASSRRDKYEAFF TGTGCCAGCAGTCGCCGGGACAAATATGAAGCTTTCTTT NA TRBV6-5 NA 13 TRBJ1-1
CASGVRPNYGYTF TGTGCCAGCGGAGTCCGCCCTAACTATGGCTACACCTTC NA TRBV6-5 few 13 TRBJ1-2